The 30 T cell receptor beta chains below all came from one sample that was sequenced in a study of blood T cell repertoires in COVID-19. The protocol was immunoSEQ multiplex PCR, while the TCRdb copy is restricted to in-frame clones and leaves out a portion. The sample has about 160,000 clones; 82% are singletons. Material for sequencing was peripheral blood. These receptors came from a middle-aged woman with COVID-19, enrolled during active disease.

This clone was observed a handful of times. V is TRBV6-1 and J is TRBJ1-4; 8 bases fit TRBD1. The CDR3 loop spans 16 amino acids. After removal of 0 bases from V and 7 bases from J, the junction contained 7 bases not matched to a gene. The germline gives CDR1 MNHNS, CDR2 SASEGT. This CDR3 reads CASSEAAGGHGEKLFF. CDR3 bases: TGTGCCAGCAGTGAAGCGGCAGGGGGCCATGGTGAAAAACTGTTTTTT.

CDR3 DNA: TGTGCCAGCAGTTTCGGGAGGGAATACAATGAGCAGTTCTTC. Encoded protein: CASSFGREYNEQFF. The chain is built from TRBV6-5 and TRBJ2-1; TRBD2 matches at 8 bases. Germline V gene lookup returns CDR1 MNHEY and CDR2 SVGAGI. The CDR3 totals 14 residues. Unmatched junction bases numbered 3, after V lost 4 bases and J lost 4 bases.

The chain has TRBV7-8 and TRBJ1-2; 7 bases line up with TRBD1. Germline CDR1 SGHVS, CDR2 FQNEAQ. The length of the CDR3 is 16 residues. With 2 bases clipped from V and 6 bases from J, the junction kept 12 bases outside the gene matches. In DNA, the CDR3 is TGTGCCAGCAGCTTATACGCCTCCGCGACAGGGAATGGCTACACCTTC. Its translation: CASSLYASATGNGYTF.

The chain employs TRBV21-1 and TRBJ2-7; the table names TRBD1, a call not compared with the DNA. TRBV21-1 is designated a pseudogene. The CDR3 runs 14 residues. The CDR3 coding sequence is TGTGCCAGCAGCAGGAGGACAGGGGTGCGTGAGCAGTACGTC. Protein sequence: CASSRRTGVREQYV.

The rearrangement uses TRBV11-2 and TRBJ2-2; tentative D call: TRBD1 (6 bases). V was trimmed by 6 bases and J by 1 base, leaving 12 bases between them. The CDR3 sequence is 15 residues long. CDR1 is SGHAT, CDR2 FQNNGV, per germline. The CDR3 DNA sequence: TGTGCCAGCAGGGGACCGGGACAGAACACCGGGGAGCTGTTTTTT. Amino acids: CASRGPGQNTGELFF.

The chain couples TRBV5-4 to TRBJ2-3; D is unresolved. The V gene lost 2 bases and the J gene lost 0 bases, with 4 bases spanning the gap. The germline V gene encodes CDR1 SGHNT and CDR2 YYREEE (reference sequence). The CDR3 spans 13 residues. The CDR3 here is CASSLYSTDTQYF. The CDR3 region has the DNA TGTGCCAGCAGCTTATATAGCACAGATACGCAGTATTTT.

The chain couples TRBV28 to TRBJ2-3; possible D gene TRBD2, 5 bases. V lost 2 bases, J lost 6 bases, and 6 bases lay in between. CDR1 and CDR2 (germline): MDHEN, SYDVKM. The CDR3 totals 12 residues. CDR3: CASSLEGDTQYF. The CDR3 nucleotides read TGTGCCAGCAGTTTAGAGGGTGATACGCAGTATTTT.

The chain recombines TRBV27 with TRBJ1-4, with a possible D match to TRBD1 (6 bases). The CDR3 is 14 residues long. Per the germline V gene, CDR1 is MNHEY and CDR2 is SMNVEV (reference sequence). V shed 8 bases and J shed 2 bases, with 12 bases lying between them. The CDR3 coding sequence is TGTGCCAGCCGAACAGGGTTGACTAATGAAAAACTGTTTTTT. This translates into CASRTGLTNEKLFF.

The chain couples TRBV7-3 to TRBJ2-3; 9 bases line up with TRBD2. The CDR3 consists of 16 residues. The trim removed 5 bases at V and 6 bases at J, leaving 12 bases unmatched. Germline values: CDR1 SGHTA, CDR2 FQGTGA. CDR3 DNA sequence: TGTGCCAGCAGCCCAGGGACTAGCCGGCTCGTTGATACGCAGTATTTT. This encodes CASSPGTSRLVDTQYF.

This clone was detected only once. The chain uses TRBV2 and TRBJ1-5; D remains unclear. Germline CDR1 and CDR2: SNHLY and FYNNEI. Trimming removed 5 bases at V and 4 bases at J, with 15 bases between. The CDR3 is made up of 15 amino acids. DNA for the CDR3: TGTGCCAGCAGTCTTTGGGCCGGCGGGAATCAGCCCCAGCATTTT. Amino acid sequence: CASSLWAGGNQPQHF.

The J gene is TRBJ2-5, the V gene TRBV7-9; maybe TRBD2 (5 bases). V was trimmed by 3 bases and J by 5 bases, leaving 10 bases between them. This CDR3 comprises 13 residues. CDR1 and CDR2 from the germline V gene are SEHNR and FQNEAQ (reference sequence). The CDR3, as DNA: TGTGCCAGCAGCTTCGGGGTTCAGGAGACCCAGTACTTC. Translating it yields CASSFGVQETQYF.

This clone appeared a single time. The chain recombines TRBV5-6 with TRBJ2-2; 12 bases are a match to TRBD2. V shed 0 bases, J shed 5 bases, and the junction held 5 bases outside the gene matches. Germline-derived CDR1 and CDR2 are SGHDT and YYEEEE. There are 17 residues in the CDR3. CDR3 DNA: TGTGCCAGCAGCTTGGCGAGACTAGCGGGGGCTACCGGGGAGCTGTTTTTT. The encoded protein is CASSLARLAGATGELFF. The complete variable domain, with remaining parts taken from reference TRBV5-6 and TRBJ2-2, reads DAGVTQSPTHLIKTRGQQVTLRCSPKSGHDTVSWYQQALGQGPQFIFQYYEEEERQRGNFPDRFSGHQFPNYSSELNVNALLLGDSALYLCASSLARLAGATGELFFGEGSRLTVL.

This chain uses TRBV6-5 with TRBJ1-5; 7 nucleotides agree with TRBD1. V lost 4 bases to trimming and J lost 0 bases; unmatched junction nucleotides: 3. The CDR3 loop spans 15 amino acids. Looked up from germline, CDR1 is MNHEY and CDR2 is SVGAGI. The CDR3 sequence: CASSSKGASNQPQHF. CDR3 DNA sequence: TGTGCCAGCAGTTCTAAGGGGGCTAGCAATCAGCCCCAGCATTTT.

CDR3 protein: CASSQDLVEKTQYF. CDR3 bases: TGTGCCAGCAGCCAAGATCTCGTCGAGAAGACCCAGTACTTC. This sequence joins TRBV3-1 (or the pseudogene TRBV3-2) and TRBJ2-5; D is unclear. CDR3 size: 14 residues. Trimming took off 0 bases at V and 6 bases at J, with 11 bases between the two ends. Germline CDR1 is LGHDT and CDR2 is YNNKEL (reference sequence).

The chain couples TRBV11-2 to TRBJ2-5; the D gene is possibly TRBD2 (6 bases). Between the trimmed V and J ends, which lost 0 bases and 2 bases, there was a span of 10 bases. This CDR3 region has 15 residues. The V gene's germline CDR1 is SGHAT and CDR2 FQNNGV. In nucleotides, the CDR3 is TGTGCCAGCAGCTTAGAGCGGGGCAGTCAAGAGACCCAGTACTTC. This gives the protein CASSLERGSQETQYF.

The V gene is TRBV9, the J gene TRBJ1-2; possibly TRBD1 for D (6 bases). Trimming cost V 8 bases and J 4 bases, with 15 bases left between them. The CDR3 runs to 13 residues. Germline values: CDR1 SGDLS, CDR2 YYNGEE. This CDR3 reads CASSTDRRYGYTF. The CDR3 DNA reads TGTGCCAGTTCCACGGACAGACGCTATGGCTACACCTTC.

The chain has TRBV30 and TRBJ2-1, with D possibly TRBD1 on 6 matching bases. V lost 0 bases to trimming and J lost 5 bases, with 14 bases between them. The CDR3 covers 15 residues. Per germline, CDR1 GTSNPN and CDR2 SVGIG (reference sequence). The CDR3 region is CAWSVFSRGHNEQFF. Here the CDR3 DNA reads TGTGCCTGGAGTGTATTTTCCAGGGGCCACAATGAGCAGTTCTTC.

The chain has TRBV11-2 and TRBJ2-1; no clear D gene. The CDR3 loop spans 14 amino acids. Per germline, CDR1 SGHAT and CDR2 FQNNGV. Trimming pared 3 bases from V and 9 bases from J, leaving 15 bases between. The CDR3 DNA follows: TGTGCCAGCAGCTTCGCGATTCTAACGGTTGAGCAGTTCTTC. Its translation is CASSFAILTVEQFF.

The V gene is TRBV29-1, the J gene TRBJ2-1; 7 bases agree with TRBD1. There are 15 residues in the CDR3. The ends lost 4 bases at V and 4 bases at J; junction bases unmatched: 10. The germline V gene encodes CDR1 SQVTM and CDR2 ANQGSEA. The CDR3 DNA reads TGCAGCGTTGGGGGACGGGACAGAGGATACAATGAGCAGTTCTTC. Protein sequence: CSVGGRDRGYNEQFF.

The CDR3 DNA reads as TGTGCCAGCAGTTTGGTAGACACCGGGGAGCTGTTTTTT. Its protein product is CASSLVDTGELFF. The rearrangement links TRBV28 to TRBJ2-2; D gene unclear. The CDR3 sequence is 13 residues long. Germline V lookup: CDR1 MDHEN, CDR2 SYDVKM. The V end was cut by 3 bases, the J end by 3 bases, with 5 bases between.

The gene calls are TRBV7-2 and TRBJ2-4; possible D gene TRBD2, 7 bases. Germline assignment: CDR1 SGHTA and CDR2 FQGNSA. Trimming shortened V by 2 bases and J by 0 bases, and 14 bases separated the two germline ends. The CDR3 consists of 17 residues. CDR3 region: CASSLSSGQLAKNIQYF. The CDR3 DNA follows: TGTGCCAGCAGCTTATCTAGCGGACAGCTAGCCAAAAACATTCAGTACTTC.

The chain joins TRBV29-1 to TRBJ1-2; 7 bases map to TRBD1. The CDR3 length is 13 residues. Trimming cost V 7 bases and J 5 bases; bases outside gene matches: 10. The V gene's germline CDR1 is SQVTM and CDR2 ANQGSEA. CDR3: CSATGTDDYGYTF. The CDR3 DNA reads as TGCAGCGCCACCGGGACAGATGATTATGGCTACACCTTC. Combining the CDR3 with reference TRBV29-1 and TRBJ1-2 gives the whole variable domain SAVISQKPSRDICQRGTSLTIQCQVDSQVTMMFWYRQQPGQSLTLIATANQGSEATYESGFVIDKFPISRPNLTFSTLTVSNMSPEDSSIYLCSATGTDDYGYTFGSGTRLTVV.

The V gene is TRBV4-1, the J gene TRBJ2-1; 7 bases are a match to TRBD2. The germline V gene has CDR1 MGHRA and CDR2 YSYEKL. The CDR3 is made up of 15 amino acids. J gave up 5 bases and V 8 bases, and 12 bases lay outside the gene matches. Here the CDR3 reads CASGLPSGVDNEQFF. The CDR3 DNA is TGCGCCAGCGGCCTCCCTAGCGGAGTCGACAATGAGCAGTTCTTC.

This chain connects TRBV5-1 to TRBJ2-2; the match to TRBD2 covers 8 bases. After removal of 0 bases from V and 4 bases from J, the junction contained 2 bases not matched to a gene. The germline V gene has CDR1 SGHRS and CDR2 YFSETQ. This CDR3 is built from 15 residues. This CDR3 reads CASSLDGRVTGELFF. For the CDR3, the DNA is TGCGCCAGCAGCTTGGACGGGAGGGTCACCGGGGAGCTGTTTTTT.

In this sample, this clone turned up a few times. The chain has TRBV5-5 and TRBJ1-1; D is possibly TRBD1 (6 bases). The CDR3 contains 15 residues. V was shortened by 2 bases and J by 7 bases, with 18 bases between the two germline ends. Germline V lookup: CDR1 SGHKS, CDR2 YYEKEE (reference sequence). The CDR3: CASSFDSDSLGEAFF. In nucleotides, the CDR3 is TGTGCCAGCAGCTTTGATTCGGACAGCCTGGGTGAAGCTTTCTTT.

The gene calls are TRBV19 and TRBJ2-2, with TRBD1 matching over 8 bases. V was clipped by 4 bases and J by 0 bases; unmatched bases: 4. Germline CDR1 LNHDA, CDR2 SQIVND (reference sequence). The CDR3 is made up of 16 amino acids. DNA for the CDR3: TGTGCCAGTAGTAGAAGGACAGGGTCGAACACCGGGGAGCTGTTTTTT. Translated, it gives CASSRRTGSNTGELFF. The whole variable domain, remainder taken from reference TRBV19 and TRBJ2-2, is DGGITQSPKYLFRKEGQNVTLSCEQNLNHDAMYWYRQDPGQGLRLIYYSQIVNDFQKGDIAEGYSVSREKKESFPLTVTSAQKNPTAFYLCASSRRTGSNTGELFFGEGSRLTVL.

This chain links TRBV7-9 with TRBJ2-7; tentative D call: TRBD1 (6 bases). Germline CDR1 and CDR2: SEHNR and FQNEAQ (reference sequence). The V end was cut by 3 bases, the J end by 0 bases, with 15 bases between. The CDR3 sequence is 16 residues long. In DNA form, the CDR3 reads TGTGCCAGCAGCTTCATGATTATGGGGGCCTCCTACGAGCAGTACTTC. Translating it yields CASSFMIMGASYEQYF.

This clone was picked up a small number of times. Other nucleotide sequences in the sample specify the same CDR3. This sequence joins TRBV19 and TRBJ2-5; 8 bases align to TRBD1. The CDR3 loop spans 13 amino acids. Germline V gives CDR1 LNHDA, CDR2 SQIVND (reference sequence). V shed 2 bases, J shed 6 bases, and the junction held 2 bases outside the gene matches. CDR3 nucleotides: TGTGCCAGTAGTATACAGGGGGCACAGACCCAGTACTTC. This codes for CASSIQGAQTQYF.

The rearrangement links TRBV19 to TRBJ1-1; 8 bases align to TRBD1. V trimming: 8 bases; J trimming: 1 base; junction bases outside the gene matches: 3. The germline CDR1 and CDR2 sequences are LNHDA and SQIVND (reference sequence). CDR3 length: 13 amino acids. CDR3 residues: CASGQGKNTEAFF. The CDR3, as DNA: TGTGCCAGTGGACAGGGAAAGAACACTGAAGCTTTCTTT.

The chain recombines TRBV13 with TRBJ2-2; D possibly corresponds to TRBD2 (6 bases). This CDR3 region has 15 residues. Germline CDR1 reads PRHDT; CDR2 reads FYEKMQ (reference sequence). Between the trimmed V and J ends, which lost 0 bases and 1 base, there was a span of 6 bases. The CDR3 protein is CASSLGGGNTGELFF. The CDR3 bases are TGTGCCAGCAGCTTAGGCGGGGGGAACACCGGGGAGCTGTTTTTT.